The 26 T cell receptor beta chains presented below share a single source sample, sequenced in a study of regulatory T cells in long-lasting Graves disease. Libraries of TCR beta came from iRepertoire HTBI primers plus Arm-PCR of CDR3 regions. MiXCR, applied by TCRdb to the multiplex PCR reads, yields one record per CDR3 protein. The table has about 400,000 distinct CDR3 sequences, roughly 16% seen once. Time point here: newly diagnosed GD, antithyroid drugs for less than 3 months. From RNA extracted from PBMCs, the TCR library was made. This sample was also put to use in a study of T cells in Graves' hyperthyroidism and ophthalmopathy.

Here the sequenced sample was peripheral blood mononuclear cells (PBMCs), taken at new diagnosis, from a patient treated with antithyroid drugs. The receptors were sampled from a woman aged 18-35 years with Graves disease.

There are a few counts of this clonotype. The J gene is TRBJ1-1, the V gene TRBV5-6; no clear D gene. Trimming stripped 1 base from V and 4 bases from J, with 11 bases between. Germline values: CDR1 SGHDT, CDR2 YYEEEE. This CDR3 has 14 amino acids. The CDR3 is CASSLLLRSTEAFF. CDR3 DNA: TGTGCCAGCAGCTTGTTGCTGAGAAGCACTGAAGCTTTCTTT.

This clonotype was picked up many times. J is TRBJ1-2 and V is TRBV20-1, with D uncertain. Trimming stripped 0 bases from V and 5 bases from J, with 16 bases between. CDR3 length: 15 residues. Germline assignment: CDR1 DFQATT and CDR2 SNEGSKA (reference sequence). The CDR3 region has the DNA TGCAGTGCTAGAGATCGCCCGAAGCTGGGTTATGGCTACACCTTC. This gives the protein CSARDRPKLGYGYTF.

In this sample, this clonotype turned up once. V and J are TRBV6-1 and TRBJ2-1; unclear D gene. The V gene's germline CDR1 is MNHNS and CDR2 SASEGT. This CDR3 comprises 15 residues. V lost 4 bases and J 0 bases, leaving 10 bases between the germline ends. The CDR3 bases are TGTGCCAGCAGTGGCTCCGCAAGCTCCTACAATGAGCAGTTCTTC. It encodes CASSGSASSYNEQFF.

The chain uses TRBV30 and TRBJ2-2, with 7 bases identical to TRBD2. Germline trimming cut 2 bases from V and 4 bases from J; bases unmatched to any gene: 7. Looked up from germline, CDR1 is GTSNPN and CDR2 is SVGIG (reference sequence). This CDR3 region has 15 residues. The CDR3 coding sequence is TGTGCCTGGAGTCCCACTAGCGCTACCACCGGGGAGCTGTTTTTT. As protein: CAWSPTSATTGELFF.

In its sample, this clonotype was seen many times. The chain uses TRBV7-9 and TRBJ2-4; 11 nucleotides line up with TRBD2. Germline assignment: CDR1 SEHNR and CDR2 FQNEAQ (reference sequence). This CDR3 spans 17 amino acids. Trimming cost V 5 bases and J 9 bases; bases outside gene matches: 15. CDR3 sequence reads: CASSHYSGGGENVIQYF. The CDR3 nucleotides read TGTGCCAGCAGCCACTATAGCGGGGGGGGAGAGAATGTCATTCAGTACTTC.

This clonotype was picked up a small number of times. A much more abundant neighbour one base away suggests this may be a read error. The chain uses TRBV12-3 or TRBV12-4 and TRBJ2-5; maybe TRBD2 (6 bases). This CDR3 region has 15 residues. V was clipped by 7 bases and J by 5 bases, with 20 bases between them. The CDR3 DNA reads TGTGCCAGCACTCCAAGACTAGGCCTTGGGGAGACCCAGTACTTC. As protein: CASTPRLGLGETQYF.

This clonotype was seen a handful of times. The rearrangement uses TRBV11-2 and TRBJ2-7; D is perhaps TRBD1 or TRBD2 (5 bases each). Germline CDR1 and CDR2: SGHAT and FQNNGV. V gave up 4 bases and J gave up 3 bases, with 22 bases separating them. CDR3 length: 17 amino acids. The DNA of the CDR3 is TGTGCCAGCAGCTCCCTTATGAGAGGGGCCCACCTCTACGAGCAGTACTTC. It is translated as CASSSLMRGAHLYEQYF.

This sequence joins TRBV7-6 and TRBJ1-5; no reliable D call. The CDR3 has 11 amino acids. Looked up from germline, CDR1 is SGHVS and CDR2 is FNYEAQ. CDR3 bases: TGTGACATCACGCGCAATCAGCCCCAGCATTTT. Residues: CDITRNQPQHF.

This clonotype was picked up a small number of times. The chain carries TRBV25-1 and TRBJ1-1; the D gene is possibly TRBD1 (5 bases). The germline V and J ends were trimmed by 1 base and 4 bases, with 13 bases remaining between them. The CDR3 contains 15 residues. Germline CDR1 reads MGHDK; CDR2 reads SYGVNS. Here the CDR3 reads CASSEWSGRSTEAFF. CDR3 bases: TGTGCCAGCAGTGAATGGTCGGGGCGGTCCACTGAAGCTTTCTTT.

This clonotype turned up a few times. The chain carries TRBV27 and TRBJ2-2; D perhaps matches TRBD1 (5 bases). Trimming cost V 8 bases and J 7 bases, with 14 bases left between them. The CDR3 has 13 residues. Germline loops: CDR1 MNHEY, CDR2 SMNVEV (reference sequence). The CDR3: CASGTGEHGELFF. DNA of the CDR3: TGTGCCAGCGGCACAGGAGAGCACGGGGAGCTGTTTTTT.

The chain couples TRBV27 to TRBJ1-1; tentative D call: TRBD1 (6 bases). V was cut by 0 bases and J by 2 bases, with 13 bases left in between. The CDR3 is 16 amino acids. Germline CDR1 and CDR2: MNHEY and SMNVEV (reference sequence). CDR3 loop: CASSLSAGALNTEAFF. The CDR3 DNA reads TGTGCCAGCAGTTTATCGGCAGGGGCTCTCAACACTGAAGCTTTCTTT.

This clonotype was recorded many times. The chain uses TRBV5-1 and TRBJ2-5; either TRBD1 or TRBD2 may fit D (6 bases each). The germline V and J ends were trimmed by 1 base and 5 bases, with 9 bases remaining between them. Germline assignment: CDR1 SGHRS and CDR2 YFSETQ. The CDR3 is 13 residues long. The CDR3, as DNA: TGCGCCAGCAGCTTGCAGGGGAGGGAGACCCAGTACTTC. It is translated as CASSLQGRETQYF.

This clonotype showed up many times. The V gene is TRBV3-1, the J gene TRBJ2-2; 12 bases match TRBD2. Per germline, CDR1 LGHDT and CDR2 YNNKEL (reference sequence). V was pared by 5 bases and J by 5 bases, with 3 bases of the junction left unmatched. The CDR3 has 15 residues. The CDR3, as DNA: TGTGCCAGCAGCTTCACTAGCGGGGGGACCGGGGAGCTGTTTTTT. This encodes CASSFTSGGTGELFF. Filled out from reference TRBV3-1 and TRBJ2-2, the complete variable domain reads DTAVSQTPKYLVTQMGNDKSIKCEQNLGHDTMYWYKQDSKKFLKIMFSYNNKELIINETVPNRFSPKSPDKAHLNLHINSLELGDSAVYFCASSFTSGGTGELFFGEGSRLTVL.

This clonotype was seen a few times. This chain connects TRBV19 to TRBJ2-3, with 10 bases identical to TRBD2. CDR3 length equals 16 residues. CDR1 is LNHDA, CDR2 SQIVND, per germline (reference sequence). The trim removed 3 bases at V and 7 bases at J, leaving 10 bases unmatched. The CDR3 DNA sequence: TGTGCCAGTAGTATTCCGAGCGGGAGGGGGATGAATACGCAGTATTTT. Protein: CASSIPSGRGMNTQYF.

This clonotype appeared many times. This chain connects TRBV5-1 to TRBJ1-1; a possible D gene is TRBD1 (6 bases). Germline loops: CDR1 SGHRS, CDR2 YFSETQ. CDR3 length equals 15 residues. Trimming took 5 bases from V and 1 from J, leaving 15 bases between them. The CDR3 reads CASRSGGAANTEAFF. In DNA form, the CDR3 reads TGCGCCAGCAGATCGGGGGGCGCGGCGAACACTGAAGCTTTCTTT.

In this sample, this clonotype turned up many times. The CDR3 here is CSAPGGPNTEAFF. CDR3 nucleotide sequence: TGCAGTGCCCCGGGGGGACCGAACACTGAAGCTTTCTTT. J is TRBJ1-1 and V is TRBV20-1; tentative D call: TRBD1 (5 bases). This CDR3 has 13 residues. Germline V gene lookup returns CDR1 DFQATT and CDR2 SNEGSKA (reference sequence). Trimming left V 6 bases short and J 1 base short, with 12 bases between.

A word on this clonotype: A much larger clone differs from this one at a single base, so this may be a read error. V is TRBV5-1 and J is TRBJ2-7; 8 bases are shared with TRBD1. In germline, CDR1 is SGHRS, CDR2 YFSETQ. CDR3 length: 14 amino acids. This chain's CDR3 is CAGSWDRRLYEQYF. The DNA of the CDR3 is TGCGCCGGCAGCTGGGACAGGCGGTTGTACGAGCAGTACTTC.

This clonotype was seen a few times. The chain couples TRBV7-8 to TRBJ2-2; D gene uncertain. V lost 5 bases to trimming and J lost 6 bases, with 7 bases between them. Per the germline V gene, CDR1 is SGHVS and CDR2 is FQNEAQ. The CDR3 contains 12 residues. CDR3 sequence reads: CASSLTPGELFF. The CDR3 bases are TGTGCCAGCAGCCTAACACCCGGGGAGCTGTTTTTT.

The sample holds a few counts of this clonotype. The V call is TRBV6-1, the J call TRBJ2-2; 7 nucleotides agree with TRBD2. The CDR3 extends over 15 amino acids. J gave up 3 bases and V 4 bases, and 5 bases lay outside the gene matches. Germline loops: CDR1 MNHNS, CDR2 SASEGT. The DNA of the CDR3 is TGTGCCAGCAGTGCCCGGACTAGAGACACCGGGGAGCTGTTTTTT. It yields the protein CASSARTRDTGELFF.

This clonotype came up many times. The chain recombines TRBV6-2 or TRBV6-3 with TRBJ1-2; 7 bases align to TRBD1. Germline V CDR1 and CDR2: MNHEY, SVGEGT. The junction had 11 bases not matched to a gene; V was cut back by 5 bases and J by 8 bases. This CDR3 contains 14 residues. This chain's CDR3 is CASSEGGQSIGYTF. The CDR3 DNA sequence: TGTGCCAGCAGTGAAGGGGGACAGTCTATCGGCTACACCTTC.

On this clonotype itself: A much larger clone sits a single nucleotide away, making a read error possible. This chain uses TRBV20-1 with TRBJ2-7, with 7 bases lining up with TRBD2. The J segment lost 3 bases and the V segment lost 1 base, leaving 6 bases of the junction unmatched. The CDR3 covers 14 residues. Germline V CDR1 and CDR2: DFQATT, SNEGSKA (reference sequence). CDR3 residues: CSARVGGSGYEQYF. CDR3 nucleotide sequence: TGCAGTGCTAGAGTGGGCGGGAGCGGCTACGAGCAGTACTTC.

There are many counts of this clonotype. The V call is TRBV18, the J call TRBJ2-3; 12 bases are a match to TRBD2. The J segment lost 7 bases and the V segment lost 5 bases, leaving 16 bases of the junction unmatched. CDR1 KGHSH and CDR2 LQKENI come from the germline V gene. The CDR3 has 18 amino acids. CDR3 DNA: TGTGCCAGCTCATCCCGGACTAGCGGGGCCACCCGCAGGCATACGCAGTATTTT. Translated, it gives CASSSRTSGATRRHTQYF.

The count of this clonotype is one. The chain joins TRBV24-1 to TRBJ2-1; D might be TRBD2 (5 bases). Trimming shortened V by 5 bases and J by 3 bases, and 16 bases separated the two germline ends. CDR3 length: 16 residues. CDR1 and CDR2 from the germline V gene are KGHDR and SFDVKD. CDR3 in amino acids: CATSVTSGSFYNEQFF. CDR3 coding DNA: TGTGCCACCAGTGTCACTTCGGGGAGCTTCTACAATGAGCAGTTCTTC.

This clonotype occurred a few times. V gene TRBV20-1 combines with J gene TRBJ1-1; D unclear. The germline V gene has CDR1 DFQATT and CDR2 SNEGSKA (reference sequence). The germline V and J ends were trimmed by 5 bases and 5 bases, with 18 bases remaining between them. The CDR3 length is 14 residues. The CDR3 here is CSARHPGRYTEAFF. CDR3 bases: TGCAGTGCTCGACACCCGGGGAGGTATACTGAAGCTTTCTTT.

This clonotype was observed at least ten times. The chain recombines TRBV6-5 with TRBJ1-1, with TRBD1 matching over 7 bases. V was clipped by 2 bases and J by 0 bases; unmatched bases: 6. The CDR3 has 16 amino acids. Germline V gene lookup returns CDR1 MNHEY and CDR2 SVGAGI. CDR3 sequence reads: CASSYRGHDVNTEAFF. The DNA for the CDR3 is TGTGCCAGCAGTTACAGGGGGCACGACGTGAACACTGAAGCTTTCTTT.

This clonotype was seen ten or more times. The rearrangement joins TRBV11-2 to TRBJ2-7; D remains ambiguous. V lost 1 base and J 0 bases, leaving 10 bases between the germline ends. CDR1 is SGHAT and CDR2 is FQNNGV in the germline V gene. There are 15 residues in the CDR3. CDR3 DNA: TGTGCCAGCAGCTTAGCGGCTGGATTCTCCTACGAGCAGTACTTC. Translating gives CASSLAAGFSYEQYF. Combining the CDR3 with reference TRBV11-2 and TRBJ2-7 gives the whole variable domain EAGVAQSPRYKIIEKRQSVAFWCNPISGHATLYWYQQILGQGPKLLIQFQNNGVVDDSQLPKDRFSAERLKGVDSTLKIQPAKLEDSAVYLCASSLAAGFSYEQYFGPGTRLTVT.